This T cell receptor (beta chain) was captured by sequencing in a study of metastatic and nonmetastatic thyroid tumors. Study-wide background: Malignant thyroid and benign thyroid patients provided blood and tumor or nodule tissue whose repertoires were compared.

CDR3 length equals 15 residues. Germline CDR1 SEHNR, CDR2 FQNEAQ (reference sequence). The V end lost 3 bases, the J end lost 2 bases, and 11 bases lay between the germline ends. In the authors' methods: A classifier for distant metastasis in papillary thyroid cancer was constructed using CDR3 differences observed across clinicopathological groups. TCRdb reanalyzed the PCR reads with MiXCR. It is TCRdb's table, rather than the study itself, that gives the V and J calls and clone size. The sample has roughly 59,000 clones, 15% to 20% seen once; the top ten hold over 9%. About this clone: Antigen unknown.

Patients had received no treatment of any kind before thyroid surgery. Study findings and constraints: Reportedly, malignant thyroid tumors had significantly higher TCR beta diversity than benign nodules, in blood and tumor.

The chain carries TRBV7-9 and TRBJ1-3; D gene uncertain. This clonotype was obtained from a male donor with papillary thyroid cancer or a benign thyroid nodule (not recorded which). Some clones in this sample may be carry-over from other donors' samples. The source material was blood. For the CDR3, the DNA is TGTGCCAGCAGCTTTTCCCGGTTGGCTGGAAACACCATATATTTT. This translates into CASSFSRLAGNTIYF.